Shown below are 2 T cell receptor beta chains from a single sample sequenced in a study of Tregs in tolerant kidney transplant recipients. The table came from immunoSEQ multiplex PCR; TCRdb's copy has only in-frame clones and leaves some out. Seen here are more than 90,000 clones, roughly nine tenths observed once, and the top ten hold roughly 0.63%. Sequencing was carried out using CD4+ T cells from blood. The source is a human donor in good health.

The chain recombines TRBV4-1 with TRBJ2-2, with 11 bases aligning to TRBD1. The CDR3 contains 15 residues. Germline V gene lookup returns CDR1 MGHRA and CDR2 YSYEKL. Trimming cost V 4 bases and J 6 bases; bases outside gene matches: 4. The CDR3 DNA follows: TGCGCCAGCAGCCTGGGGACAGGGGGGCCCGGGGAGCTGTTTTTT. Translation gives CASSLGTGGPGELFF.

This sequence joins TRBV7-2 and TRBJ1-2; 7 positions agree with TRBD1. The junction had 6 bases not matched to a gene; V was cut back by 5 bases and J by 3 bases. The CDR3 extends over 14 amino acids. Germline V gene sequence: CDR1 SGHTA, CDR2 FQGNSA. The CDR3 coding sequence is TGTGCCAGCAGCCCGACAGGGTTTGACTATGGCTACACCTTC. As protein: CASSPTGFDYGYTF.